The 22 T cell receptor beta chains in this list originate from one sample, sequenced in a study of blood T cells in healthy people across ages (dated by TCRdb to between 2014 and 2017). Libraries were made using 5' RACE. The instrument given in TCRdb is Illumina HiSeq 2500. A second PCR of about 7 to 12 cycles was run with a J-beta primer mix and a sample-barcoded 5' primer. TCRdb cleaned the public reads at Q25 with fastp, built clones with MiXCR and kept in-frame beta chains. Each entry merges the rows of one CDR3 protein and shows their most common DNA and genes. For this sample there are 1,500,000 or so distinct CDR3 sequences; approximately 63% appear just once. The ten largest clonotypes hold under 8.5% of the sample. The material sequenced was blood. These TCRs come from a young man in good health.

A single count supports this clonotype. The J gene is TRBJ2-4, the V gene TRBV20-1; D call uncertain. TRBJ2-7 explains the end of the DNA better; the J call may be wrong. Looked up from germline, CDR1 is DFQATT and CDR2 is SNEGSKA (reference sequence). This CDR3 has 16 residues. The CDR3 DNA reads TGCAGTGCTAGAGATCGGGCGGCCGCAACGATCTACGAGCAGTACTTC. Protein sequence: CSARDRAAATIYEQYF.

The chain recombines TRBV12-3 or TRBV12-4 with TRBJ2-1; weak D call: TRBD2 (6 bases). The CDR3 covers 17 residues. Trimming took 2 bases from V and 2 from J, leaving 16 bases between them. This CDR3 reads CASSLIAGRIPYNEQFF. As DNA, the CDR3 is TGTGCCAGCAGTTTAATCGCAGGGAGGATACCCTACAATGAGCAGTTCTTC.

The sample holds one count of this clonotype. Germline and junction disagree at one end, which may indicate a read error. The V gene is TRBV29-1, the J gene TRBJ2-5; D call uncertain. The germline gives CDR1 SQVTM, CDR2 ANQGSEA. The CDR3 loop spans 12 amino acids. The CDR3 spells CSVERASEAQYF. CDR3 DNA: TGCAGCGTTGAAAGGGCCTCAGAGGCCCAGTACTTC. Combining the CDR3 with reference TRBV29-1 and TRBJ2-5 gives the whole variable domain SAVISQKPSRDICQRGTSLTIQCQVDSQVTMMFWYRQQPGQSLTLIATANQGSEATYESGFVIDKFPISRPNLTFSTLTVSNMSPEDSSIYLCSVERASEAQYFGPGTRLLVL.

The chain couples TRBV29-1 to TRBJ1-1; 7 bases line up with TRBD1. The germline V gene encodes CDR1 SQVTM and CDR2 ANQGSEA. The CDR3 totals 14 residues. With 1 base clipped from V and 5 bases from J, the junction kept 7 bases outside the gene matches. The CDR3 DNA follows: TGCAGCGTTGAAGGGGGACAGTCTTGGACTGAAGCTTTCTTT. Its protein is CSVEGGQSWTEAFF.

This clonotype was detected a few times. The V gene is TRBV20-1, the J gene TRBJ2-3; no reliable D call. V dropped 5 bases and J dropped 5 bases, with 8 bases sitting between them. Germline CDR1 and CDR2: DFQATT and SNEGSKA (reference sequence). The CDR3 is 11 residues long. CDR3 sequence (DNA): TGCAGTGCTCCCAACAGAGATACGCAGTATTTT. Protein: CSAPNRDTQYF.

This chain joins TRBV12-3 or TRBV12-4 and TRBJ1-5; D ambiguous. The CDR3 is made up of 14 amino acids. Trimming stripped 9 bases from V and 2 bases from J, with 14 bases between. The CDR3 reads CASSLLRGNQPQHF. The CDR3 bases are TGTGCCAGTTCCCTCCTTCGGGGCAATCAGCCCCAGCATTTT.

The gene calls are TRBV24-1 and TRBJ2-3, with D uncertain. Germline V lookup: CDR1 KGHDR, CDR2 SFDVKD. The CDR3 has 14 amino acids. Trimming removed 9 bases from V and 2 bases from J, with 14 bases in between. The CDR3 nucleotides read TGTGCCACCGCGACGGAACGATCCACAGATACGCAGTATTTT. Translation gives CATATERSTDTQYF.

The rearrangement joins TRBV4-1 to TRBJ2-2; 9 nucleotides agree with TRBD2. Germline trimming cut 0 bases from V and 7 bases from J; bases unmatched to any gene: 9. Germline V lookup: CDR1 MGHRA, CDR2 YSYEKL. The CDR3 length is 17 residues. The CDR3 DNA reads as TGCGCCAGCAGCCAAGAAATGCGGGGGGGCCGCAGCGGGGAGCTGTTTTTT. Its translation: CASSQEMRGGRSGELFF.

The chain couples TRBV7-9 to TRBJ2-3, with 8 bases lining up with TRBD2. The V and J ends lost 5 bases and 3 bases, in that order; junction bases with no gene match: 7. The CDR3 has 15 residues. In germline, CDR1 is SEHNR, CDR2 FQNEAQ (reference sequence). The DNA for the CDR3 is TGTGCCAGCAGCACCTGGGAGCGGGAGACAGATACGCAGTATTTT. It yields the protein CASSTWERETDTQYF.

The chain carries TRBV11-3 and TRBJ2-5, with a possible D match to TRBD1 (6 bases). The germline V gene has CDR1 SGHNT and CDR2 YENEEA. CDR3 length: 13 residues. Trimming removed 6 bases from V and 1 base from J, with 9 bases in between. Written as DNA, the CDR3 is TGTGCCAGCAGGAGGGGGTTCCAAGAGACCCAGTACTTC. It encodes CASRRGFQETQYF.

The chain is built from TRBV7-2 and TRBJ2-5; no firm D call. Trimming took 8 bases from V and 2 from J, leaving 18 bases between them. This CDR3 is built from 15 residues. Germline CDR1 is SGHTA and CDR2 is FQGNSA. CDR3 in amino acids: CASRFRVTGQETQYF. DNA for the CDR3: TGTGCCAGCCGATTCCGCGTCACCGGGCAAGAGACCCAGTACTTC.

V is TRBV3-1 and J is TRBJ1-2; D unresolved. The CDR3 contains 17 residues. The V gene's germline CDR1 is LGHDT and CDR2 YNNKEL (reference sequence). Trimming removed 0 bases from V and 7 bases from J, with 21 bases in between. This CDR3 is CASSQDVAASSGFGYTF. In DNA form, the CDR3 reads TGTGCCAGCAGCCAAGATGTTGCCGCTTCCTCGGGCTTTGGCTACACCTTC.

This clonotype has more than one count but fewer than ten. The chain links TRBV4-1 to TRBJ1-1; 8 bases line up with TRBD1. Trimming took 4 bases from V and 6 from J; bases not matched to a gene: 10. The CDR3 covers 15 residues. CDR1 MGHRA and CDR2 YSYEKL come from the germline V gene. This CDR3 is CASSLQGARVAEAFF. CDR3 DNA sequence: TGCGCCAGCAGCCTCCAGGGGGCCCGGGTCGCTGAAGCTTTCTTT.

The CDR3 is CASSQGGGRSTGQPQHF. DNA of the CDR3: TGCGCCAGCAGCCAAGGGGGAGGGCGCAGTACCGGTCAGCCCCAGCATTTT. The rearrangement joins TRBV4-1 to TRBJ1-5; D remains unclear. The V end lost 1 base, the J end lost 6 bases, and 19 bases lay between the germline ends. Per the germline V gene, CDR1 is MGHRA and CDR2 is YSYEKL. The CDR3 runs 17 residues.

This rearrangement joins TRBV7-2 to TRBJ2-7; 9 nucleotides align to TRBD2. V lost 7 bases and J lost 4; bases outside the gene matches: 8. There are 14 residues in the CDR3. From germline, CDR1 is SGHTA and CDR2 FQGNSA. In DNA form, the CDR3 reads TGTGCCAGCACCCTTCCTGGACTAGCGTACGAGCAGTACTTC. Its translation: CASTLPGLAYEQYF.

The chain has TRBV25-1 and TRBJ2-7; the match to TRBD2 covers 10 bases. Germline assignment: CDR1 MGHDK and CDR2 SYGVNS. V trimming: 1 base; J trimming: 0 bases; junction bases outside the gene matches: 3. The CDR3 is 16 amino acids. This chain's CDR3 is CASSEFTSGVSYEQYF. For the CDR3, the DNA is TGTGCCAGCAGTGAATTTACTAGCGGGGTCTCCTACGAGCAGTACTTC.

The chain links TRBV12-3 or TRBV12-4 to TRBJ2-2; D is unresolved. CDR3 length: 12 amino acids. With 4 bases removed from V and 7 bases from J, the gap between germline ends came to 7 bases. CDR3 residues: CASSSRIGELFF. The CDR3 nucleotides are TGTGCCAGCAGTTCCAGGATCGGGGAGCTGTTTTTT.

V is TRBV5-1 and J is TRBJ2-1; 12 positions agree with TRBD2. The CDR3 spans 17 residues. V lost 5 bases, J lost 10 bases, and 16 bases stayed unmatched. Germline V gene data show CDR1 as SGHRS and CDR2 as YFSETQ. The CDR3 reads CASSNLAGGRLSGEQFF. DNA for the CDR3: TGCGCCAGCAGTAATCTAGCGGGGGGGCGTTTGTCGGGCGAGCAGTTCTTC.

The table lists this clonotype with a few counts. The chain couples TRBV4-1 to TRBJ2-1, with 9 bases lining up with TRBD2. The J segment lost 7 bases and the V segment lost 2 bases, leaving 6 bases of the junction unmatched. Germline values: CDR1 MGHRA, CDR2 YSYEKL. This CDR3 is built from 15 residues. The CDR3 bases are TGCGCCAGCAGCCAATTAAGCGGGAGGAGTAATGAGCAGTTCTTC. It yields the protein CASSQLSGRSNEQFF.

The sample holds many counts of this clonotype. The chain carries TRBV5-1 and TRBJ2-7; D remains ambiguous. The CDR3 consists of 14 residues. Germline V gives CDR1 SGHRS, CDR2 YFSETQ. The germline V and J ends were trimmed by 3 bases and 4 bases, with 14 bases remaining between them. This chain's CDR3 is CASSSVTGGYEQYF. The CDR3 DNA is TGCGCCAGCAGCTCTGTTACGGGTGGATACGAGCAGTACTTC. The whole variable domain, filled in from reference TRBV5-1 and TRBJ2-7, reads KAGVTQTPRYLIKTRGQQVTLSCSPISGHRSVSWYQQTPGQGLQFLFEYFSETQRNKGNFPGRFSGRQFSNSRSEMNVSTLELGDSALYLCASSSVTGGYEQYFGPGTRLTVT.

V and J are TRBV6-1 and TRBJ2-1; no clear D. Germline V gene lookup returns CDR1 MNHNS and CDR2 SASEGT. Between the trimmed V and J ends, which lost 1 base and 8 bases, there was a span of 12 bases. The CDR3 is made up of 14 amino acids. In DNA, the CDR3 is TGTGCCAGCAGTGAAGAGTGGGAAGTCTATGAGCAGTTCTTC. Protein: CASSEEWEVYEQFF.

This clonotype showed up just a few times. The gene calls are TRBV10-3 and TRBJ2-7; TRBD2 matches at 12 bases. The DNA end is a closer match to TRBJ2-5, so the J assignment may be wrong. The CDR3 is 16 amino acids. The germline V gene has CDR1 ENHRY and CDR2 SYGVKD. CDR3 sequence: CAIRVKTSGSGETQYF. The CDR3 nucleotides are TGTGCCATCAGGGTGAAGACTAGCGGGAGTGGGGAGACCCAGTACTTC.